This T cell receptor beta chain came from a study of OX40 agonist ivuxolimab in advanced cancers. Study details: As their treatment, patients were administered ivuxolimab, an agonistic anti-OX40 (CD134) antibody. Of the patients, three showed partial responses, one with hepatocellular carcinoma and two with cutaneous melanoma. The dose-escalation cohort had hepatocellular carcinoma, melanoma, renal cell or head and neck cancer.

The V end was cut by 4 bases, the J end by 5 bases, with 20 bases between. This CDR3 is 15 amino acids long. Germline V gene sequence: CDR1 GTSNPN, CDR2 SVGIG (reference sequence). Libraries were prepared by immunoSEQ multiplex PCR; TCRdb keeps only in-frame clonotypes and omits some of them. The table includes about 73,000 clones, 90% detected once. V is TRBV30 and J is TRBJ1-2, with D perhaps TRBD1 (6 bases). The TCR originated in an adult with an advanced solid tumor such as melanoma, head and neck, liver or kidney cancer. The sequencing used CD4+ or CD8+ T cells sorted from blood, collected in a trial of the OX40 agonist ivuxolimab. CDR3 nucleotides: TGTGCCTGGACCCCCCGTCCCAGGACAGAGTATGGCTACACCTTC. Its protein is CAWTPRPRTEYGYTF.